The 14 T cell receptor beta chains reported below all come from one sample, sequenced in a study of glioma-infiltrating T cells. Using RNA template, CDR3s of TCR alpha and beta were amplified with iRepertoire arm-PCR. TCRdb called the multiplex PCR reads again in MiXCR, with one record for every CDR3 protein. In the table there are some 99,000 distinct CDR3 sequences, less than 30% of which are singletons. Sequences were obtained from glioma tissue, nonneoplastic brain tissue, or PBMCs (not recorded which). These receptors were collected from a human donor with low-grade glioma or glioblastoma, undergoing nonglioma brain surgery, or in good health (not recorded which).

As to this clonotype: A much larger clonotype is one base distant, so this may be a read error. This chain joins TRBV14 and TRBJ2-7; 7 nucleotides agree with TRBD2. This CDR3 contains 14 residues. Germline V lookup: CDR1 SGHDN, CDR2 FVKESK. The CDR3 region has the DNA TGTGCCAGCAGCCAAGCTAGCGGTGCCTACGAGAAGTACTTC. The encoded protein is CASSQASGAYEKYF.

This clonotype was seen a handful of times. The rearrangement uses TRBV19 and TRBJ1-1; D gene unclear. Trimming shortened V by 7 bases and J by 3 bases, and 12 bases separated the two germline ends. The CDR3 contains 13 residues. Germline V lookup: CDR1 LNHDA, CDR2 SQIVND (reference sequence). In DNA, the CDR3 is TGTGCCAGTAAAGGACGGTGGGACACTGAAGCTTTCTTT. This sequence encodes CASKGRWDTEAFF. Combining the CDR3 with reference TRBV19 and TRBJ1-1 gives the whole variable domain DGGITQSPKYLFRKEGQNVTLSCEQNLNHDAMYWYRQDPGQGLRLIYYSQIVNDFQKGDIAEGYSVSREKKESFPLTVTSAQKNPTAFYLCASKGRWDTEAFFGQGTRLTVV.

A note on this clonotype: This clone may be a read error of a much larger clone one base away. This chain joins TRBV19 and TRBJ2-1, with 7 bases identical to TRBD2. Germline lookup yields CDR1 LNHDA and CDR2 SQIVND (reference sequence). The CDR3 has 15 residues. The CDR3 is CTSSIESGDYNEQFF. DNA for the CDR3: TGTACCAGTAGTATAGAGAGCGGGGATTACAATGAGCAGTTCTTC.

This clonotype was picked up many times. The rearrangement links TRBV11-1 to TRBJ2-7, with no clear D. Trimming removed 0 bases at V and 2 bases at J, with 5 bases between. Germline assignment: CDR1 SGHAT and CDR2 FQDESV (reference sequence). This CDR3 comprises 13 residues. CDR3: CASSLAGTYEQYF. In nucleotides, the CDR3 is TGTGCCAGCAGCTTAGCGGGCACCTACGAGCAGTACTTC.

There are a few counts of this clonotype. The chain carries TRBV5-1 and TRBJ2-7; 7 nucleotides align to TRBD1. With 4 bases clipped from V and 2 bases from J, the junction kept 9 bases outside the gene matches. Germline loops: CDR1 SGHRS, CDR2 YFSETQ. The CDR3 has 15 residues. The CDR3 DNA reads TGCGCCAGCAGCCCCGAGACAGGGCTCCCCTACGAGCAGTACTTC. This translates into CASSPETGLPYEQYF. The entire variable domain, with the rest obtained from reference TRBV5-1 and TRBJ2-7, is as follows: KAGVTQTPRYLIKTRGQQVTLSCSPISGHRSVSWYQQTPGQGLQFLFEYFSETQRNKGNFPGRFSGRQFSNSRSEMNVSTLELGDSALYLCASSPETGLPYEQYFGPGTRLTVT.

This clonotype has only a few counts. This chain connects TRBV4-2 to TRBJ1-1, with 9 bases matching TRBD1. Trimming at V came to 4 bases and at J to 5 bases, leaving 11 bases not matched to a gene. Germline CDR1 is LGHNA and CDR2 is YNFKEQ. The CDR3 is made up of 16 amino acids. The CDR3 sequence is CASSPYQDRGRTEAFF. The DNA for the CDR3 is TGTGCCAGCAGCCCCTATCAAGACAGGGGGAGGACTGAAGCTTTCTTT.

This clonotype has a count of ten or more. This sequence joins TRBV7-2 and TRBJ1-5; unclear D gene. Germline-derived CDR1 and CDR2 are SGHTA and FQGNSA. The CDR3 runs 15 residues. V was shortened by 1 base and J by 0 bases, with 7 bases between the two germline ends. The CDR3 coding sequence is TGTGCCAGCAGCTTAGACATTTATAGCAATCAGCCCCAGCATTTT. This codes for CASSLDIYSNQPQHF.

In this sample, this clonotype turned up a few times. This CDR3 is CASSRADPETQYF. Written as DNA, the CDR3 is TGTGCCAGCAGCCGCGCTGATCCTGAGACCCAGTACTTC. The chain combines TRBV14 with TRBJ2-5; D not resolved. V shed 4 bases and J shed 5 bases, with 11 bases lying between them. The CDR3 consists of 13 residues. Germline V CDR1 and CDR2: SGHDN, FVKESK.

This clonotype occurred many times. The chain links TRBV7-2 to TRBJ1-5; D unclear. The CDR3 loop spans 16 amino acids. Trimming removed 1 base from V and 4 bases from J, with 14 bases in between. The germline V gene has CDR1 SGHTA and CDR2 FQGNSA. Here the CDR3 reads CASSLEGRGINQPQHF. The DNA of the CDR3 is TGTGCCAGCAGCTTAGAAGGCCGGGGAATTAATCAGCCCCAGCATTTT.

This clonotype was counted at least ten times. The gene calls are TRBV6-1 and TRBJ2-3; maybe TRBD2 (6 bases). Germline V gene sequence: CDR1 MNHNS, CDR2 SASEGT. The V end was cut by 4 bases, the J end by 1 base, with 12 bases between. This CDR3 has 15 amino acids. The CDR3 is CASSARERGTDTQYF. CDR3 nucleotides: TGTGCCAGCAGTGCTCGGGAGAGAGGCACAGATACGCAGTATTTT.

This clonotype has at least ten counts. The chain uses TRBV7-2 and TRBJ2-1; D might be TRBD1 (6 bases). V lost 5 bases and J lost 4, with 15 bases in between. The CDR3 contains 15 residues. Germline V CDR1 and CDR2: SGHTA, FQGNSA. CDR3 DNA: TGTGCCAGCAGCCCTGGGGGCATGCAATACAATGAGCAGTTCTTC. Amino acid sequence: CASSPGGMQYNEQFF.

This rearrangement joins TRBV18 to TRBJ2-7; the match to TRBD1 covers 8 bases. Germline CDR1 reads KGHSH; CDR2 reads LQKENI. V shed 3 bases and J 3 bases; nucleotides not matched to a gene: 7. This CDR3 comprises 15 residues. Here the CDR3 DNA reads TGTGCCAGCTCACCTGGGACAGGCTTCGGCTACGAGCAGTACTTC. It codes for CASSPGTGFGYEQYF.

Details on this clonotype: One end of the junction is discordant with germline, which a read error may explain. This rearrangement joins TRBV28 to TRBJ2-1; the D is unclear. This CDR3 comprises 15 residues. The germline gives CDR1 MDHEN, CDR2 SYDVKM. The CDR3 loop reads CARSLRAYTYNAQFF. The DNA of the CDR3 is TGTGCCAGGAGTTTACGTGCGTACACCTACAATGCACAGTTCTTC.

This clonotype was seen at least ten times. CDR3 DNA: TGTGCCACTTCCTCGCAGGGGGCCAATGAGCAGTTCTTC. It translates to CATSSQGANEQFF. This chain joins TRBV2 and TRBJ2-1, with 8 nucleotides matching TRBD1. With 10 bases clipped from V and 6 bases from J, the junction kept 8 bases outside the gene matches. The length of the CDR3 is 13 residues. Germline CDR1 SNHLY, CDR2 FYNNEI. The complete variable domain, with remaining parts taken from reference TRBV2 and TRBJ2-1, reads EPEVTQTPSHQVTQMGQEVILRCVPISNHLYFYWYRQILGQKVEFLVSFYNNEISEKSEIFDDQFSVERPDGSNFTLKIRSTKLEDSAMYFCATSSQGANEQFFGPGTRLTVL.